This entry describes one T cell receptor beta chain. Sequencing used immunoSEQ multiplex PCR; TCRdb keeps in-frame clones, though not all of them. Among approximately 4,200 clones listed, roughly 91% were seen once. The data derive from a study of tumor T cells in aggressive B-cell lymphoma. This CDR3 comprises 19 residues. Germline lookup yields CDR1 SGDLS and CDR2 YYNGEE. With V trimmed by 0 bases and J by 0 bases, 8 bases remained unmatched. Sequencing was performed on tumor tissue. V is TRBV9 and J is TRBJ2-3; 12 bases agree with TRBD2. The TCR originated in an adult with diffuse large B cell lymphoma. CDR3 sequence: CASSVGLAGVADSTDTQYF. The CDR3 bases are TGTGCCAGCAGCGTAGGACTAGCGGGAGTAGCCGATAGCACAGATACGCAGTATTTT. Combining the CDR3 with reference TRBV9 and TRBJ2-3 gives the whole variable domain DSGVTQTPKHLITATGQRVTLRCSPRSGDLSVYWYQQSLDQGLQFLIQYYNGEERAKGNILERFSAQQFPDLHSELNLSSLELGDSALYFCASSVGLAGVADSTDTQYFGPGTRLTVL.